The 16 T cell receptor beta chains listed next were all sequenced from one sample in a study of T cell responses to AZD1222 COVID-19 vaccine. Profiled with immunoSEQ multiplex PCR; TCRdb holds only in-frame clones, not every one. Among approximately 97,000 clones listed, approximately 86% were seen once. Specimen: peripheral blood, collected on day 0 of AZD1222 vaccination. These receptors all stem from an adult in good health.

The CDR3 reads CASSLDRGNYEQYF. CDR3 nucleotide sequence: TGTGCCAGCAGTTTGGACAGGGGTAACTACGAGCAGTACTTC. J is TRBJ2-7 and V is TRBV27; 9 bases agree with TRBD1. Germline V gene sequence: CDR1 MNHEY, CDR2 SMNVEV (reference sequence). The V and J ends lost 3 bases and 3 bases, in that order; junction bases with no gene match: 3. The CDR3 extends over 14 amino acids.

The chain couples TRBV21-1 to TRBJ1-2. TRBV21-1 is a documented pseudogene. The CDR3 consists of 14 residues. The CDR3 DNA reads TGTGCCAGCAGCCTCCAGGCGGAGGGTGAGGGCTACACCTTC. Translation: CASSLQAEGEGYTF.

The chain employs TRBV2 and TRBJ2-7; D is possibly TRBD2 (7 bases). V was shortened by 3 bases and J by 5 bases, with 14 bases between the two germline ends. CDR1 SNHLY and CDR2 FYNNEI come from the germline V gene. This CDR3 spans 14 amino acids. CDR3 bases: TGTGCCAGCAGTGATGGGGGGGCTCAAAACGAGCAGTACTTC. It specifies CASSDGGAQNEQYF.

CDR3 bases: TGTGCCAGCAGCTTGGTTGTCAGGGAGGGCGAGCAGTACTTC. It yields the protein CASSLVVREGEQYF. V is TRBV5-6 and J is TRBJ2-7; 7 nucleotides match TRBD2. CDR3 size: 14 residues. Trimming at V came to 0 bases and at J to 6 bases, leaving 6 bases not matched to a gene. Germline CDR1 and CDR2: SGHDT and YYEEEE.

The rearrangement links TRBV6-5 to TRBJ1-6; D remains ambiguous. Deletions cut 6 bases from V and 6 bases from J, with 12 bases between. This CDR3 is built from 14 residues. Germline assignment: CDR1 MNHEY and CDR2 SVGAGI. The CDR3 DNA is TGTGCCAGCAGCCCCGCCAGGAGTAATTCACCCCTCCACTTT. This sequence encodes CASSPARSNSPLHF.

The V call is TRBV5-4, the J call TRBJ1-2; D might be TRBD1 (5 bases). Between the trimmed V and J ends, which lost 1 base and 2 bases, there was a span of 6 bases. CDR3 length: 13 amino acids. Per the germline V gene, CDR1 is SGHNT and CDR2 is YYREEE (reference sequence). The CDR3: CASSLQGNYGYTF. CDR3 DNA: TGTGCCAGCAGCTTGCAGGGCAACTATGGCTACACCTTC.

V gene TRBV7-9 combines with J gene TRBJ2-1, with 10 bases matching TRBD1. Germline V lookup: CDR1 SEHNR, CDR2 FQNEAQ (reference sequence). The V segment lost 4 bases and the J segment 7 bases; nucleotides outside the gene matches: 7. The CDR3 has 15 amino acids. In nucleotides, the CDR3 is TGTGCCAGCAGCTCCCGAAGGACAGGGGGGAATGAGCAGTTCTTC. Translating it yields CASSSRRTGGNEQFF. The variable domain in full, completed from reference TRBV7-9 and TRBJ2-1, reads DTGVSQNPRHKITKRGQNVTFRCDPISEHNRLYWYRQTLGQGPEFLTYFQNEAQLEKSRLLSDRFSAERPKGSFSTLEIQRTEQGDSAMYLCASSSRRTGGNEQFFGPGTRLTVL.

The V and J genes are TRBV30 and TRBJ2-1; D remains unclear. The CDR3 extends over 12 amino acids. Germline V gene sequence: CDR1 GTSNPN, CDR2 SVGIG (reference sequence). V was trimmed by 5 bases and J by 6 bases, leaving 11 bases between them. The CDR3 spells CAWGITGNEQFF. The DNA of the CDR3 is TGTGCCTGGGGTATTACGGGCAATGAGCAGTTCTTC.

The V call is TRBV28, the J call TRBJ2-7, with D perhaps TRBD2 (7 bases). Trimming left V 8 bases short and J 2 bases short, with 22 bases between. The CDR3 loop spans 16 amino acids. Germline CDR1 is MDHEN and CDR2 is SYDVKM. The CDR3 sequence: CASSLGARRGPYEQYF. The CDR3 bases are TGTGCCAGCTCCCTTGGGGCGAGGCGGGGGCCCTACGAGCAGTACTTC.

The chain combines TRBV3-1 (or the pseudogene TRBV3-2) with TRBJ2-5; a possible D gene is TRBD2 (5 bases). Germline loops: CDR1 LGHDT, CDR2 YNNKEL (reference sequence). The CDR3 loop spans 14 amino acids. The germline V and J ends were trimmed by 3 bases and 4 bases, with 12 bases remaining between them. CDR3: CASSHYGSGETQYF. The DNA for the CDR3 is TGTGCCAGCAGCCACTATGGGAGTGGAGAGACCCAGTACTTC.

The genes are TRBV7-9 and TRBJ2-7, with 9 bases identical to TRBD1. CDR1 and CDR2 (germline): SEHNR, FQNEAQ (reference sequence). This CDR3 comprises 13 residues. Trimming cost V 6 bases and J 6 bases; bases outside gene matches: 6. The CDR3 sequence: CASSLQGAGEQYF. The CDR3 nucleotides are TGTGCCAGCAGTTTACAGGGGGCGGGCGAGCAGTACTTC.

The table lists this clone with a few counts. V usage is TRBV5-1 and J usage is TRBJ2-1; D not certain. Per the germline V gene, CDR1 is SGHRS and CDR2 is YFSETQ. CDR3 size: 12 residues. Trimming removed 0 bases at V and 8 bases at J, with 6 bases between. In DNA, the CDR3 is TGCGCCAGCAGCTTGGATTTCTATGAGCAGTTCTTC. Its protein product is CASSLDFYEQFF.

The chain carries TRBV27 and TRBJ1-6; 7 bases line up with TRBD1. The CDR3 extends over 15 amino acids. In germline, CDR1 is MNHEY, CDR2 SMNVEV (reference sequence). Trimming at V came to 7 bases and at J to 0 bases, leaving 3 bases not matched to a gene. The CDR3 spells CASTRGSSYNSPLHF. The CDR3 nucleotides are TGTGCCAGCACCAGGGGGAGCTCCTATAATTCACCCCTCCACTTT.

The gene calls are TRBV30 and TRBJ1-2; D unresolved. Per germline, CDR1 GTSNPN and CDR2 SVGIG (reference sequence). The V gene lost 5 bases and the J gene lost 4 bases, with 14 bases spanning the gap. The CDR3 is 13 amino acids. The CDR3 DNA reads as TGTGCCTGGGCCGGTCTCGGAGGCTATGGCTACACCTTC. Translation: CAWAGLGGYGYTF.

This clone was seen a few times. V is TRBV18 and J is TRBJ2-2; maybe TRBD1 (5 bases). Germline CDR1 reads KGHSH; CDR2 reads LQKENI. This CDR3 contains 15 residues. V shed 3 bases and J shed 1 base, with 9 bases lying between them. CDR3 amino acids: CASSPLTENTGELFF. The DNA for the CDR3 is TGTGCCAGCTCACCTCTGACAGAGAACACCGGGGAGCTGTTTTTT.

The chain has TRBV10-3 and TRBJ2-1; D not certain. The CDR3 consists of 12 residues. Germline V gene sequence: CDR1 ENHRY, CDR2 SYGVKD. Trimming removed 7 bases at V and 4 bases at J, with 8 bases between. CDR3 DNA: TGTGCCATCACCGGACCGTACAATGAGCAGTTCTTC. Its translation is CAITGPYNEQFF.